A single sample gave rise to the 29 T cell receptor beta chains below, sequenced in a study of blood T cell repertoires in COVID-19. Sequenced by immunoSEQ multiplex PCR; TCRdb stores in-frame clones only, minus some. The sample carries roughly 73,000 clones, 88% recorded once. Material for sequencing was peripheral blood. The origin of the receptors is a human donor in a cohort sampled during active COVID-19.

In nucleotides, the CDR3 is TGTGCCAGCCACAGGGACGGCGGCGGGGAGCTGTTTTTT. This sequence encodes CASHRDGGGELFF. The gene calls are TRBV19 and TRBJ2-2; maybe TRBD1 (6 bases). CDR1 and CDR2 (germline): LNHDA, SQIVND (reference sequence). The length of the CDR3 is 13 residues. The ends were cut back, 9 bases at V and 7 bases at J, with 15 bases in the middle.

The chain is built from TRBV6-2 or TRBV6-3 and TRBJ2-3, with D tentatively TRBD2 (6 bases). CDR3 length: 15 amino acids. The V gene's germline CDR1 is MNHEY and CDR2 SVGEGT. Trimming stripped 3 bases from V and 10 bases from J, with 20 bases between. CDR3 sequence: CASSYFGGTVQPQYF. In DNA, the CDR3 is TGTGCCAGCAGTTATTTTGGCGGGACCGTTCAGCCGCAGTATTTT.

About this clone: Other DNA sequences in the sample encode the same CDR3. The chain joins TRBV3-1 (or the pseudogene TRBV3-2) to TRBJ2-3; no firm D call. Per germline, CDR1 LGHDT and CDR2 YNNKEL (reference sequence). V lost 2 bases and J 3 bases, leaving 3 bases between the germline ends. The CDR3 is 12 residues long. Here the CDR3 reads CASSQLTDTQYF. The CDR3 DNA reads TGTGCCAGCAGCCAATTAACAGATACGCAGTATTTT.

The gene calls are TRBV5-1 and TRBJ2-1; 8 positions match TRBD1. The CDR3 is made up of 16 amino acids. The V segment lost 1 base and the J segment 8 bases; nucleotides outside the gene matches: 11. CDR1 SGHRS and CDR2 YFSETQ come from the germline V gene. DNA for the CDR3: TGCGCCAGCAGCTTGTCTTTCGGACAGGGTTGGGATGAGCAGTTCTTC. Its translation is CASSLSFGQGWDEQFF.

The genes are TRBV3-1 (or the pseudogene TRBV3-2) and TRBJ1-2, with 7 bases identical to TRBD1. The V gene's germline CDR1 is LGHDT and CDR2 YNNKEL (reference sequence). V dropped 4 bases and J dropped 6; count of bases not matched to a gene: 8. This CDR3 spans 14 amino acids. CDR3 DNA: TGTGCCAGCAGCCGACAGGGAGGCTCGAATGGCTACACCTTC. Protein: CASSRQGGSNGYTF.

V is TRBV12-3 or TRBV12-4 and J is TRBJ1-4; D ambiguous. The V and J ends lost 8 bases and 8 bases respectively, with 9 bases between them. The CDR3 has 11 amino acids. The DNA of the CDR3 is TGTGCCAGCCTCAAGCACGAAAAACTGTTTTTT. Translated, it gives CASLKHEKLFF.

V usage is TRBV19 and J usage is TRBJ2-5; TRBD1 agrees at 9 bases. This CDR3 comprises 14 residues. The germline V gene has CDR1 LNHDA and CDR2 SQIVND (reference sequence). The V segment lost 4 bases and the J segment 7 bases; nucleotides outside the gene matches: 7. The CDR3 coding sequence is TGTGCCAGTAGTAGCCTGGGACAGGGCGGGACCCAGTACTTC. Its translation: CASSSLGQGGTQYF.

The CDR3 region has the DNA TGTGCCAGCAGCTCCGAAACTAGCGGGAGGCTCTACGAGCAGTACTTC. Protein product: CASSSETSGRLYEQYF. The V and J genes are TRBV7-6 and TRBJ2-7, with TRBD2 identical over 12 bases. The length of the CDR3 is 16 residues. Germline CDR1 and CDR2: SGHVS and FNYEAQ. Germline trimming cut 4 bases from V and 3 bases from J; bases unmatched to any gene: 7.

CDR3 sequence: CASSQGAGGNTIYF. The CDR3 coding sequence is TGTGCCAGCTCCCAGGGGGCGGGAGGAAACACCATATATTTT. The chain has TRBV7-9 and TRBJ1-3, with TRBD1 identical over 8 bases. The CDR3 has 14 amino acids. CDR1 and CDR2 (germline): SEHNR, FQNEAQ (reference sequence). J gave up 4 bases and V 8 bases, and 7 bases lay outside the gene matches.

This rearrangement joins TRBV5-6 to TRBJ2-3, with 9 bases fitting TRBD1. Germline CDR1 SGHDT, CDR2 YYEEEE. V was clipped by 4 bases and J by 4 bases; unmatched bases: 10. The CDR3 consists of 16 residues. CDR3: CASSLLRGQGADTQYF. CDR3 bases: TGTGCCAGCAGCCTGCTCCGGGGACAGGGCGCAGATACGCAGTATTTT.

As regards this clone: An end of the junction differs from the germline gene, which may be a read error. This chain links TRBV10-1 with TRBJ1-1; TRBD1 matches at 7 bases. The CDR3 is made up of 13 amino acids. The germline V gene encodes CDR1 WNHNN and CDR2 SYGVQD (reference sequence). CDR3 loop: CASRTQGVLKGLF. CDR3 bases: TGCGCCAGCAGGACCCAGGGGGTCCTTAAGGGGTTATTT.

CDR3 region: CASGPPDRGREGYTF. CDR3 in DNA: TGTGCCAGCGGCCCTCCGGACAGGGGGCGTGAGGGCTACACCTTC. The chain combines TRBV28 with TRBJ1-2; 11 nucleotides line up with TRBD1. Germline trimming cut 8 bases from V and 8 bases from J; bases unmatched to any gene: 13. The CDR3 extends over 15 amino acids. Germline values: CDR1 MDHEN, CDR2 SYDVKM.

The chain couples TRBV21-1 to TRBJ2-2; the DNA was not compared with TRBD1, the D call given in the table. TRBV21-1 corresponds to a pseudogene. The CDR3 consists of 16 residues. The CDR3 DNA reads as TGTGCCAGCAGCAAAGGCAAGGACAGGGGTACCGGGGAGCTGTTTTTT. Translation: CASSKGKDRGTGELFF.

The gene calls are TRBV5-1 and TRBJ2-7; D gene ambiguous. Trimming took off 0 bases at V and 4 bases at J, with 11 bases between the two ends. Germline V gives CDR1 SGHRS, CDR2 YFSETQ. The CDR3 contains 14 residues. The CDR3 reads CASSLGTRSYEQYF. DNA of the CDR3: TGCGCCAGCAGCTTGGGTACCAGATCGTACGAGCAGTACTTC.

The V gene is TRBV19, the J gene TRBJ2-1; the D gene is possibly TRBD2 (6 bases). Trimming removed 2 bases from V and 7 bases from J, with 18 bases in between. The CDR3 runs to 16 residues. Germline CDR1 LNHDA, CDR2 SQIVND (reference sequence). The CDR3: CASSISRQGGGNEQFF. The DNA for the CDR3 is TGTGCCAGTAGTATAAGTCGGCAGGGTGGAGGGAATGAGCAGTTCTTC.

In nucleotides, the CDR3 is TGCGCCAGCAGCCAAGAATTTTTTTCGGTCGAACAGGCCGAAAAACAGCCCCAGCATTTT. Its protein is CASSQEFFSVEQAEKQPQHF. The chain combines TRBV4-1 with TRBJ1-5; maybe TRBD1 (5 bases). The germline V gene encodes CDR1 MGHRA and CDR2 YSYEKL. Trimming took 0 bases from V and 7 from J, leaving 28 bases between them. This CDR3 contains 20 residues.

The chain links TRBV14 to TRBJ2-1; 11 bases are shared with TRBD2. This CDR3 comprises 17 residues. Germline V CDR1 and CDR2: SGHDN, FVKESK. The V gene end was trimmed by 1 base and the J gene end by 7 bases; junction bases not matched to a gene: 9. CDR3 DNA: TGTGCCAGCAGCCAAGGGCCGATAGCGGGAGGGCAGAATGAGCAGTTCTTC. This codes for CASSQGPIAGGQNEQFF.

V usage is TRBV24-1 and J usage is TRBJ2-1; TRBD2 matches at 7 bases. Looked up from germline, CDR1 is KGHDR and CDR2 is SFDVKD. With 5 bases clipped from V and 0 bases from J, the junction kept 3 bases outside the gene matches. The CDR3 runs to 15 residues. The CDR3 DNA is TGTGCCACCAGTGTTAGCGGGCCCTCCTACAATGAGCAGTTCTTC. This gives the protein CATSVSGPSYNEQFF.

The chain links TRBV6-8 to TRBJ2-7; 10 bases match TRBD2. Germline assignment: CDR1 MNHGY and CDR2 SAAAGT. The V and J ends lost 5 bases and 3 bases, in that order; junction bases with no gene match: 4. The CDR3 covers 14 residues. CDR3 loop: CASSASGSHYEQYF. The CDR3 region has the DNA TGTGCCAGCAGTGCTAGCGGGAGCCACTACGAGCAGTACTTC.

The V gene is TRBV5-1, the J gene TRBJ1-2; 7 bases align to TRBD1. CDR3 length: 13 residues. J lost 8 bases, V lost 4 bases, and 8 bases had no gene match. The V gene's germline CDR1 is SGHRS and CDR2 YFSETQ. The CDR3 DNA reads as TGCGCCAGCAGCAGGGGACAGTCGACCGGCTACACCTTC. Translation: CASSRGQSTGYTF.

V and J are TRBV11-2 and TRBJ2-5; 9 bases match TRBD1. After removal of 5 bases from V and 4 bases from J, the junction contained 5 bases not matched to a gene. Germline CDR1 SGHAT, CDR2 FQNNGV. The CDR3 has 14 amino acids. As DNA, the CDR3 is TGTGCCAGCAGCGCCGCGGACAGGGGAGAGACCCAGTACTTC. Its protein is CASSAADRGETQYF.

V usage is TRBV5-5 and J usage is TRBJ2-7; 10 bases map to TRBD2. Germline V lookup: CDR1 SGHKS, CDR2 YYEKEE (reference sequence). V was pared by 0 bases and J by 7 bases, with 10 bases of the junction left unmatched. There are 16 residues in the CDR3. The CDR3 loop reads CASSLGGLAGVREQYV. The DNA of the CDR3 is TGTGCCAGCAGCTTGGGGGGGCTAGCGGGAGTAAGGGAGCAGTACGTC.

This chain joins TRBV5-4 and TRBJ2-7; 9 nucleotides line up with TRBD1. The germline V gene has CDR1 SGHNT and CDR2 YYREEE (reference sequence). Losses at the gene ends were 4 bases for V and 5 bases for J; bases not matched to a gene: 7. This CDR3 is built from 14 residues. CDR3: CASSRDRAANEQYV. The CDR3 bases are TGTGCCAGCAGCCGGGACAGGGCCGCCAACGAGCAGTACGTC.

The chain is built from TRBV5-1 and TRBJ2-1, with no clear D. Germline-derived CDR1 and CDR2 are SGHRS and YFSETQ. The CDR3 runs 13 residues. Trimming removed 2 bases at V and 5 bases at J, with 8 bases between. CDR3 nucleotide sequence: TGCGCCAGCAGCTTTCGGCAGGACAATGAGCAGTTCTTC. This encodes CASSFRQDNEQFF. The variable domain in full, completed from reference TRBV5-1 and TRBJ2-1, reads KAGVTQTPRYLIKTRGQQVTLSCSPISGHRSVSWYQQTPGQGLQFLFEYFSETQRNKGNFPGRFSGRQFSNSRSEMNVSTLELGDSALYLCASSFRQDNEQFFGPGTRLTVL.

The chain joins TRBV28 to TRBJ2-2; TRBD1 matches at 11 bases. The germline gives CDR1 MDHEN, CDR2 SYDVKM. V was pared by 2 bases and J by 5 bases, with 13 bases of the junction left unmatched. The CDR3 consists of 19 residues. For the CDR3, the DNA is TGTGCCAGCAGTTTAGCGTCCCCTATAGGACAGGGGGCGACCGGGGAGCTGTTTTTT. Translated: CASSLASPIGQGATGELFF.

This chain links TRBV12-3 or TRBV12-4 with TRBJ2-5; D is undetermined. The CDR3 consists of 13 residues. V lost 2 bases to trimming and J lost 2 bases, with 6 bases between them. The CDR3, as DNA: TGTGCCAGCAGTTTAATACTTCAAGAGACCCAGTACTTC. Translating it yields CASSLILQETQYF.

The CDR3 DNA reads as TGTGCCATCTCCTTGGGAGACTATGGCTACACCTTC. Residues: CAISLGDYGYTF. This chain links TRBV28 with TRBJ1-2; D is uncertain. Germline values: CDR1 MDHEN, CDR2 SYDVKM. This CDR3 comprises 12 residues. V was trimmed by 10 bases and J by 3 bases, leaving 12 bases between them.

This chain connects TRBV15 to TRBJ2-3, with D possibly matching TRBD2 (6 bases). This CDR3 has 16 residues. Germline values: CDR1 LNHNV, CDR2 YYDKDF (reference sequence). The ends were cut back, 5 bases at V and 0 bases at J, with 15 bases in the middle. CDR3 sequence: CATSSFGAGSTDTQYF. CDR3 nucleotides: TGTGCCACCAGCTCATTCGGGGCGGGGAGCACAGATACGCAGTATTTT.

The chain employs TRBV11-3 and TRBJ2-2; no clear D. CDR1 is SGHNT and CDR2 is YENEEA in the germline V gene. V lost 0 bases and J lost 4, with 9 bases in between. This CDR3 has 15 amino acids. The CDR3 protein is CASSLDMGSTGELFF. CDR3 DNA: TGTGCCAGCAGCTTAGATATGGGCAGCACCGGGGAGCTGTTTTTT.